This T cell receptor (beta chain) was identified during a study of technical replicates of blood from a few donors (dated by TCRdb to the late 2010s). The germline V gene encodes CDR1 SGHRS and CDR2 YFSETQ. Between the V and J ends, shortened by 4 bases and 0 bases respectively, the junction contains 16 bases. The cysteine opens and the phenylalanine closes a CDR3 of 16 amino acids. The only DNA kept is the CDR3, 48 bases in frame from the first base. Library prep was done by the immunoSEQ multiplex PCR assay. Sourced from immuneACCESS, this table was stored by TCRdb with only in-frame sequences that have V and J called. A share of the clones is absent; for the studies checked, an unresolved V gene accounts for under half, and the remainder has no known explanation. In all, the sample holds 68,000 or so clones, and approximately 89% of those were seen once. In total, the top ten clones hold about 4.9% of the sample.

With regard to this clone: The antigen it binds to is not known. No clone much larger than this one lies a single base away; base qualities are absent.

The sample was PBMCs. This TCR came from a human donor in good health. Some clones in this sample may be carry-over from other donors' samples. This chain joins TRBV5-1 to TRBJ1-2; the D gene is possibly TRBD1, with 5 bases matching. In nucleotide form, the sequence is TGCGCCAGCAGCACAGGACAACTAGCCCCTAACTATGGCTACACCTTC. Its product reads: CASSTGQLAPNYGYTF.